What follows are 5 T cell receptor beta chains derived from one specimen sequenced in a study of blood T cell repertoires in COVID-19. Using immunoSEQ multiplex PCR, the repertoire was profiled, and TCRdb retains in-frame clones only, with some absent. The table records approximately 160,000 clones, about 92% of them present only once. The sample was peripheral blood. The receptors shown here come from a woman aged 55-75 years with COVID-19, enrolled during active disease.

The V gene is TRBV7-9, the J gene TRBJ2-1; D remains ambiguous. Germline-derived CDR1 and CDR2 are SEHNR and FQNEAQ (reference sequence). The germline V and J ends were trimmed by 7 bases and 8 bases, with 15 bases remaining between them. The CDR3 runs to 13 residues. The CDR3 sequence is CASTISPVYEQFF. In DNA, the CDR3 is TGTGCCAGCACGATATCTCCGGTCTATGAGCAGTTCTTC.

CDR3 bases: TGTGCCAGCAGCCATCGACAGGGGGTATCCATATATTTT. Its translation: CASSHRQGVSIYF. The chain couples TRBV5-6 to TRBJ1-3; 9 positions match TRBD1. Unmatched junction bases numbered 7, after V lost 4 bases and J lost 11 bases. This CDR3 is built from 13 residues. Germline values: CDR1 SGHDT, CDR2 YYEEEE.

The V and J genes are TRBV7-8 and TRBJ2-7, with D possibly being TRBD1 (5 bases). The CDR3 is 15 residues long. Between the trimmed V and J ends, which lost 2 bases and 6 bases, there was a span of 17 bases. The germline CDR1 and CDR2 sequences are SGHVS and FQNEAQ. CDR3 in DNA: TGTGCCAGCAGCTTAAAATATCGGCAGGGCGCCGAGCAGTACTTC. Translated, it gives CASSLKYRQGAEQYF.

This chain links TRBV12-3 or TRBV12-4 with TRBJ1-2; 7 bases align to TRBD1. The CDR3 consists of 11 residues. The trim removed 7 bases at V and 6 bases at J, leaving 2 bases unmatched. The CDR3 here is CASKTGHGYTF. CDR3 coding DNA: TGTGCCAGCAAGACAGGGCATGGCTACACCTTC.

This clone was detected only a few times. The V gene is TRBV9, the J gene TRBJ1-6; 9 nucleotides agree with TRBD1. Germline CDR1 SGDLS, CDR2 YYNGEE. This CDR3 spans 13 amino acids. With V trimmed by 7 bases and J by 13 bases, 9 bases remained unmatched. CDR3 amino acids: CASSGTGRDPLHF. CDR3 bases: TGTGCCAGCTCCGGGACAGGGAGGGACCCCCTCCACTTT. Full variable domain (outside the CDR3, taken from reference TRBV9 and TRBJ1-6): DSGVTQTPKHLITATGQRVTLRCSPRSGDLSVYWYQQSLDQGLQFLIQYYNGEERAKGNILERFSAQQFPDLHSELNLSSLELGDSALYFCASSGTGRDPLHFGNGTRLTVT.